Detailed here is one T cell receptor beta chain. Its antigen is not identified. This CDR3 region has 14 residues. Germline V lookup: CDR1 SGHRS, CDR2 YFSETQ. V was shortened by 0 bases and J by 5 bases, with 9 bases between the two germline ends. This sample is drawn from a study of cytomegalovirus exposure and HLA in healthy donors. Study overall: The approximately 130 validation repertoires matched the 666 first-cohort repertoires in platform, a later analysis reported. Study observations and caveats: Reports credit the classifier with highly specific, highly sensitive diagnosis of cytomegalovirus status. First-cohort TCR clusters were later found to tend to co-occur in the 90 to 150 validation repertoires. TCR beta chains numbering under 200 were designated cytomegalovirus-associated.

Sequenced by immunoSEQ multiplex PCR; TCRdb stores in-frame clones only, minus some. The repertoire consists of about 130,000 clones, with roughly nine tenths occurring once and the leading ten covering 1.1%. The V call is TRBV5-1, the J call TRBJ2-1, with a possible D match to TRBD1 (6 bases). The clonotype originates from a woman between 18 and 30 years old in good health and CMV-seronegative. Sequences were obtained from PBMCs. In DNA, the CDR3 is TGCGCCAGCAGCTTGGGACAGGCACACAATGAGCAGTTCTTC. Amino acid sequence: CASSLGQAHNEQFF.